This passage covers 25 T cell receptor beta chains from one sample sequenced in a study of molecular identifiers for immune sequencing clone quantification. Each CDR3 protein gets one entry after TCRdb re-called the PCR reads with MiXCR. In the table there are some 65,000 distinct CDR3 sequences, approximately 18% of which are singletons. Source material: naive CD8+ T cells from blood, with Jurkat cell RNA spiked in. Indicated subset: FACS-sorted CD8+CD4-CCR7+CD45RA+ naive T cells. The source of these receptors is a human donor in good health. Some libraries in this study had Jurkat cell RNA spiked in.

This clonotype has ten or more counts. The chain employs TRBV4-3 and TRBJ2-7; 11 nucleotides match TRBD2. CDR1 and CDR2 from the germline V gene are LGHNA and YSLEER. Unmatched junction bases numbered 7, after V lost 3 bases and J lost 3 bases. CDR3 length equals 16 residues. CDR3 residues: CASSQLLGLADYEQYF. The CDR3 bases are TGCGCCAGCAGCCAGCTACTGGGACTAGCGGACTACGAGCAGTACTTC.

This clonotype has just a few counts. One junction end does not reproduce the germline sequence, and a read error may be involved. The gene calls are TRBV6-2 or TRBV6-3 and TRBJ2-6, with D perhaps assigned TRBD1 or TRBD2 (5 bases each). The germline V gene encodes CDR1 MNHEY and CDR2 SVGEGT. CDR3 length: 15 amino acids. CDR3 sequence: CASREEIAGASVPTF. CDR3 in DNA: TGTGCCAGCAGGGAGGAAATAGCTGGGGCCAGCGTCCCGACTTTC.

This clonotype was observed at least ten times. The chain couples TRBV7-9 to TRBJ1-3, with D maybe TRBD1 (5 bases). Germline V CDR1 and CDR2: SEHNR, FQNEAQ (reference sequence). The CDR3 is 16 amino acids. Trimming pared 0 bases from V and 0 bases from J, leaving 9 bases between. CDR3 nucleotide sequence: TGTGCCAGCAGCTTAGCAGGACATACCTCTGGAAACACCATATATTTT. Encoded protein: CASSLAGHTSGNTIYF. Together with reference TRBV7-9 and TRBJ1-3, the CDR3 gives the full variable domain: DTGVSQNPRHKITKRGQNVTFRCDPISEHNRLYWYRQTLGQGPEFLTYFQNEAQLEKSRLLSDRFSAERPKGSFSTLEIQRTEQGDSAMYLCASSLAGHTSGNTIYFGEGSWLTVV.

In this sample, this clonotype turned up a few times. The rearrangement uses TRBV3-1 and TRBJ2-7; a possible D gene is TRBD2 (5 bases). CDR3 size: 15 residues. The germline V gene has CDR1 LGHDT and CDR2 YNNKEL (reference sequence). V was shortened by 3 bases and J by 5 bases, with 17 bases between the two germline ends. The CDR3 loop is CASSQSGGSSNEQYF. The CDR3 nucleotides read TGTGCCAGCAGCCAGAGCGGCGGATCTTCAAACGAGCAGTACTTC.

There are many counts of this clonotype. V is TRBV4-1 and J is TRBJ1-2; 7 positions match TRBD1. Trimming took 4 bases from V and 1 from J; bases not matched to a gene: 12. Germline-derived CDR1 and CDR2 are MGHRA and YSYEKL. This CDR3 is 17 amino acids long. The CDR3 sequence is CASSRQMGTDDNYGYTF. CDR3 DNA sequence: TGCGCCAGCAGCCGTCAAATGGGGACAGATGATAACTATGGCTACACCTTC.

On this clonotype: This may be a read error, as it is one base from a much larger clone. The rearrangement links TRBV5-4 to TRBJ2-7; 11 bases line up with TRBD1. V trimming: 5 bases; J trimming: 6 bases; junction bases outside the gene matches: 4. Germline V gene sequence: CDR1 SGHNT, CDR2 YYREEE (reference sequence). The length of the CDR3 is 13 residues. The CDR3 loop reads CASRGGTGGEQYF. CDR3 sequence (DNA): TGTGCCAGCAGGGGCGGGACAGGGGGCGAGCAGTACTTC.

In this sample, this clonotype turned up a few times. The V and J genes are TRBV7-8 and TRBJ2-3; 11 bases line up with TRBD2. CDR1 SGHVS and CDR2 FQNEAQ come from the germline V gene. This CDR3 is built from 17 residues. The junction had 5 bases not matched to a gene; V was cut back by 0 bases and J by 3 bases. CDR3 loop: CASSLALAGGSTDTQYF. CDR3 DNA: TGTGCCAGCAGCTTAGCGTTAGCGGGAGGGAGTACAGATACGCAGTATTTT.

About this clonotype: A read error is possible here, since a much larger clone lies one base away. The chain recombines TRBV11-2 with TRBJ2-7; TRBD2 aligns across 7 bases. This CDR3 is built from 15 residues. Germline V gene data show CDR1 as SGHAT and CDR2 as FQNNGV. The CDR3 DNA follows: TGTGACAGCAGCTTGGGGTCTAGCGGAAACTACGAGCAGTACTTC. The encoded protein is CDSSLGSSGNYEQYF.

This clonotype was detected many times. V gene TRBV4-1 combines with J gene TRBJ2-7; tentatively, D is TRBD1 or TRBD2 (5 bases each). The CDR3 runs 15 residues. Germline V CDR1 and CDR2: MGHRA, YSYEKL. V was clipped by 3 bases and J by 2 bases, with 14 bases between them. In nucleotides, the CDR3 is TGCGCCAGCAGCCAGAACCCCGGGACCGCCTACGAGCAGTACTTC. It codes for CASSQNPGTAYEQYF.

The table lists this clonotype with many counts. The chain joins TRBV9 to TRBJ2-2; no clear D gene. Germline V lookup: CDR1 SGDLS, CDR2 YYNGEE. The CDR3 spans 17 residues. V lost 7 bases to trimming and J lost 0 bases, with 19 bases between them. This CDR3 is CASSYGTSRANTGELFF. In DNA form, the CDR3 reads TGTGCCAGCTCCTATGGCACGAGCCGCGCGAACACCGGGGAGCTGTTTTTT.

The table lists this clonotype with many counts. The chain carries TRBV30 and TRBJ1-1, with 9 nucleotides matching TRBD1. The CDR3 contains 13 residues. V lost 0 bases and J lost 7; bases outside the gene matches: 3. Germline V gives CDR1 GTSNPN, CDR2 SVGIG (reference sequence). The CDR3 sequence: CAWSVGQGNEAFF. In DNA, the CDR3 is TGTGCCTGGAGTGTGGGACAGGGCAATGAAGCTTTCTTT.

The J gene is TRBJ2-1, the V gene TRBV12-3 or TRBV12-4; no definite D call. This CDR3 is 15 amino acids long. Trimming took 7 bases from V and 5 from J, leaving 18 bases between them. The CDR3 DNA reads as TGTGCCAGCAAGCCGGCCCCCACAAATCACAATGAGCAGTTCTTC. Translation: CASKPAPTNHNEQFF.

The chain uses TRBV11-2 and TRBJ2-1; D not resolved. This CDR3 is built from 12 residues. The V and J ends lost 1 base and 12 bases respectively, with 10 bases between them. Germline CDR1 SGHAT, CDR2 FQNNGV. The CDR3 loop is CASSLVTTAQFF. The CDR3 bases are TGTGCCAGCAGCTTAGTAACTACAGCGCAGTTCTTC.

This clonotype was picked up a small number of times. CDR3 sequence reads: CASSYLQGRSYEQYF. As DNA, the CDR3 is TGTGCCAGCAGTTATCTCCAGGGGAGGTCCTACGAGCAGTACTTC. This chain connects TRBV6-2 or TRBV6-3 to TRBJ2-7; D tentatively fits TRBD1 or TRBD2 (6 bases each). CDR1 and CDR2 from the germline V gene are MNHEY and SVGEGT. This CDR3 region has 15 residues. With 3 bases removed from V and 1 base from J, the gap between germline ends came to 13 bases.

Many counts were recorded for this clonotype. This chain connects TRBV7-9 to TRBJ2-2, with 13 bases fitting TRBD2. This CDR3 comprises 19 residues. Losses at the gene ends were 6 bases for V and 0 bases for J; bases not matched to a gene: 10. Looked up from germline, CDR1 is SEHNR and CDR2 is FQNEAQ (reference sequence). Here the CDR3 reads CASSSPGTSGVPNTGELFF. The CDR3 bases are TGTGCCAGCAGTTCACCCGGGACTAGCGGGGTCCCGAACACCGGGGAGCTGTTTTTT.

The table lists this clonotype with many counts. The chain has TRBV29-1 and TRBJ2-3, with a possible D match to TRBD2 (5 bases). Germline V CDR1 and CDR2: SQVTM, ANQGSEA. This CDR3 is 13 amino acids long. The V end was cut by 7 bases, the J end by 5 bases, with 16 bases between. The CDR3 coding sequence is TGCAGCGCCTCGTTCCGGGGTTTAGATACGCAGTATTTT. It codes for CSASFRGLDTQYF.

This clonotype was seen at least ten times. This chain connects TRBV6-6 to TRBJ1-1, with D maybe TRBD1 (5 bases). Trimming stripped 7 bases from V and 4 bases from J, with 7 bases between. The CDR3 loop spans 11 amino acids. Germline V CDR1 and CDR2: MNHNY, SVGAGI (reference sequence). Here the CDR3 DNA reads TGTGCCAGCACAGACAGCACTGAAGCTTTCTTT. Amino acids: CASTDSTEAFF.

The table lists this clonotype with many counts. The chain carries TRBV4-2 and TRBJ2-7; 9 nucleotides agree with TRBD1. CDR1 and CDR2 (germline): LGHNA, YNFKEQ. The CDR3 has 15 amino acids. V was pared by 4 bases and J by 2 bases, with 6 bases of the junction left unmatched. CDR3 region: CASSPSGTGTYEQYF. CDR3 nucleotides: TGTGCCAGCAGCCCAAGCGGGACAGGGACCTACGAGCAGTACTTC.

In its sample, this clonotype was seen many times. The V and J genes are TRBV11-3 and TRBJ2-6; a possible D gene is TRBD2 (5 bases). Germline V gene sequence: CDR1 SGHNT, CDR2 YENEEA. V shed 6 bases and J shed 0 bases, with 9 bases lying between them. CDR3 length equals 15 residues. DNA for the CDR3: TGTGCCAGCAGTCTACGGGACTCTGGGGCCAACGTCCTGACTTTC. It codes for CASSLRDSGANVLTF.

This clonotype has a count of ten or more. The V gene is TRBV27, the J gene TRBJ2-3, with TRBD2 matching 9 bases. Looked up from germline, CDR1 is MNHEY and CDR2 is SMNVEV (reference sequence). This CDR3 spans 15 amino acids. The J segment lost 2 bases and the V segment lost 2 bases, leaving 2 bases of the junction unmatched. CDR3 bases: TGTGCCAGCAGTTTAACTAGCGGGTTCACAGATACGCAGTATTTT. This gives the protein CASSLTSGFTDTQYF.

This clonotype came up many times. The J gene is TRBJ2-5, the V gene TRBV20-1, with TRBD2 matching 9 bases. CDR3 length: 16 amino acids. Germline CDR1 reads DFQATT; CDR2 reads SNEGSKA (reference sequence). With 6 bases clipped from V and 0 bases from J, the junction kept 11 bases outside the gene matches. CDR3 coding DNA: TGCAGTGCAAAGGGGGGCGGGAGGGCCTACCAAGAGACCCAGTACTTC. Protein: CSAKGGGRAYQETQYF.

In this sample, this clonotype turned up many times. The chain employs TRBV27 and TRBJ2-1, with TRBD1 identical over 9 bases. Germline CDR1 and CDR2: MNHEY and SMNVEV (reference sequence). The ends lost 1 base at V and 7 bases at J; junction bases unmatched: 8. This CDR3 comprises 16 residues. The CDR3 sequence is CASSLLWRQGVNEQFF. CDR3 nucleotide sequence: TGTGCCAGCAGTTTATTATGGAGACAGGGGGTAAATGAGCAGTTCTTC.

In its sample, this clonotype was seen many times. This sequence joins TRBV24-1 and TRBJ2-3, with D maybe TRBD1 (6 bases). The CDR3 covers 13 residues. Germline lookup yields CDR1 KGHDR and CDR2 SFDVKD. V was cut by 2 bases and J by 6 bases, with 8 bases left in between. The CDR3 DNA sequence: TGTGCCACCAGTGATTCCAGGGGTGATACGCAGTATTTT. It is translated as CATSDSRGDTQYF.

This clonotype counts as medium-sized. This chain links TRBV6-9 with TRBJ2-3; D not certain. Germline V CDR1 and CDR2: MNHGY, SVAAGI. V was clipped by 6 bases and J by 2 bases, with 3 bases between them. The CDR3 runs to 11 residues. CDR3 sequence reads: CASSPTDTQYF. The CDR3 coding sequence is TGTGCCAGCAGCCCCACAGATACGCAGTATTTT.

Comment on this clonotype: Since no conserved phenylalanine or tryptophan closes the CDR3, a read error is the likely cause. The rearrangement uses TRBV27 and TRBJ2-5; TRBD1 matches at 9 bases. Looked up from germline, CDR1 is MNHEY and CDR2 is SMNVEV (reference sequence). V shed 8 bases, J shed 4 bases, and the junction held 11 bases outside the gene matches. This CDR3 spans 15 amino acids. CDR3 nucleotides: TGTGCCAGCGGTCCGGGACAGGGTGTGATAGAGACCCAGTACTGC. It encodes CASGPGQGVIETQYC.